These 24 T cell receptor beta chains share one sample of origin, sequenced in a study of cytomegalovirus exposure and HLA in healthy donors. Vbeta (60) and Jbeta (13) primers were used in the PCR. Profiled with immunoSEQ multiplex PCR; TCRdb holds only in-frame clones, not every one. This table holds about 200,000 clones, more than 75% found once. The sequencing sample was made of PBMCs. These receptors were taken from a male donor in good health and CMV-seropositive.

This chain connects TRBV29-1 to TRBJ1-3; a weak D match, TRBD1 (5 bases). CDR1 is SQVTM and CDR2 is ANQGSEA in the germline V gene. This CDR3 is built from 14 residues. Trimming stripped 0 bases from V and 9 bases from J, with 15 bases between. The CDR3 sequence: CSVEETGGVGTIYF. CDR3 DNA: TGCAGCGTTGAAGAGACTGGAGGGGTTGGCACCATATATTTT.

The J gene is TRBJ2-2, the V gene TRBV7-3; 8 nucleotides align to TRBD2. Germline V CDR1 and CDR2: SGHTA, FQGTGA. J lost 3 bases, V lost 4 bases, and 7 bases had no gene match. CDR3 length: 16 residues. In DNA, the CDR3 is TGTGCCAGCAGCTCTGGCGGGGGGACCCACACCGGGGAGCTGTTTTTT. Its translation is CASSSGGGTHTGELFF. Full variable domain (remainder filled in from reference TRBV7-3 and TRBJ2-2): GAGVSQTPSNKVTEKGKYVELRCDPISGHTALYWYRQSLGQGPEFLIYFQGTGAADDSGLPNDRFFAVRPEGSVSTLKIQRTERGDSAVYLCASSSGGGTHTGELFFGEGSRLTVL.

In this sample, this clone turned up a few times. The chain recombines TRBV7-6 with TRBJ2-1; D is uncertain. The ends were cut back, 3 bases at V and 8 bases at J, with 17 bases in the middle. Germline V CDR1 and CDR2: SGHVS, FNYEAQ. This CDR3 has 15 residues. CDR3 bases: TGTGCCAGCAGCTTTACTGGAGCTTTTGATGATGAGCAGTTCTTC. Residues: CASSFTGAFDDEQFF. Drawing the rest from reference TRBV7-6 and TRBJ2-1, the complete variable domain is GAGVSQSPRYKVTKRGQDVALRCDPISGHVSLYWYRQALGQGPEFLTYFNYEAQQDKSGLPNDRFSAERPEGSISTLTIQRTEQRDSAMYRCASSFTGAFDDEQFFGPGTRLTVL.

The CDR3 loop reads CASSPRGAEGYTF. The DNA for the CDR3 is TGCGCCAGCAGTCCACGGGGGGCGGAAGGCTACACCTTC. The chain combines TRBV5-1 with TRBJ1-2, with D possibly TRBD1 on 6 matching bases. Germline CDR1 and CDR2: SGHRS and YFSETQ. The germline V and J ends were trimmed by 5 bases and 8 bases, with 16 bases remaining between them. CDR3 length: 13 amino acids.

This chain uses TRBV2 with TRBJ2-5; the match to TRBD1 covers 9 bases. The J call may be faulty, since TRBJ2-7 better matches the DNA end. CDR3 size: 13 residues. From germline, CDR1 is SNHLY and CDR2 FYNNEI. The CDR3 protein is CASGDRAAYEQYF. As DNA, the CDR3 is TGTGCCAGCGGGGACAGGGCGGCCTACGAGCAGTACTTC.

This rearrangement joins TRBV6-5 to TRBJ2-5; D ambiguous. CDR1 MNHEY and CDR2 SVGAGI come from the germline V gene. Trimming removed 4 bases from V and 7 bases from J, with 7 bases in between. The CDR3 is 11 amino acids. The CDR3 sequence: CASSSSLTQYF. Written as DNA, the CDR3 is TGTGCCAGCAGTTCGTCTTTGACCCAGTACTTC.

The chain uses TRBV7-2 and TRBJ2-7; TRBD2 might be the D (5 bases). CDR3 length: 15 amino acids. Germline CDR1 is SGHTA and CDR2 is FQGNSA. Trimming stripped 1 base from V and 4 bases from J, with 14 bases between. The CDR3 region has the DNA TGTGCCAGCAGCTTAGGGTTCGGGGAGACTTACGAGCAGTACTTC. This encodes CASSLGFGETYEQYF.

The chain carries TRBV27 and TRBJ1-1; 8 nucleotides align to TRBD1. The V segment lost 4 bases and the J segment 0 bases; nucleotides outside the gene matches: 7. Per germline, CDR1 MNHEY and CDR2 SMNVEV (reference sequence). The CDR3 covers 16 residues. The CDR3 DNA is TGTGCCAGCAGTTCCCTGCAGGGGGCATTGAACACTGAAGCTTTCTTT. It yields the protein CASSSLQGALNTEAFF.

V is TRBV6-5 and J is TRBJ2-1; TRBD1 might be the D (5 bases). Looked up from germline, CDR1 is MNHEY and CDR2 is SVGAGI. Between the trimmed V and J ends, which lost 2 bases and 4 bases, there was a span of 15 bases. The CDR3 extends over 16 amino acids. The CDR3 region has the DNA TGTGCCAGCAGTTACCACAGGATGGGCGATTACAATGAGCAGTTCTTC. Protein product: CASSYHRMGDYNEQFF.

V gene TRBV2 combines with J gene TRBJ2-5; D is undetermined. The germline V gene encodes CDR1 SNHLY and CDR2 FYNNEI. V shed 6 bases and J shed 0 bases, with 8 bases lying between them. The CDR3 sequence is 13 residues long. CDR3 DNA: TGTGCCAGCAGGCTACCACACCAAGAGACCCAGTACTTC. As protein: CASRLPHQETQYF.

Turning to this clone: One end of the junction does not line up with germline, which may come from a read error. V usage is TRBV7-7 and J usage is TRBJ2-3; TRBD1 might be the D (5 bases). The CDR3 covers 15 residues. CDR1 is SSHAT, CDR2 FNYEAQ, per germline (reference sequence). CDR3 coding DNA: TGTGCTAGCAGCTTGACAGCTTCTAGCACAGATACGCAGTATTTT. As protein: CASSLTASSTDTQYF.

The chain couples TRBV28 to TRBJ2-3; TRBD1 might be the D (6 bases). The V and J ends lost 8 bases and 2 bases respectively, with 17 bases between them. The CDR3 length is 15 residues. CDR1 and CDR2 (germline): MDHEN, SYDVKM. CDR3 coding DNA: TGTGCCAGCGGTAGACGGCAGGGGTACACAGATACGCAGTATTTT. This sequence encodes CASGRRQGYTDTQYF.

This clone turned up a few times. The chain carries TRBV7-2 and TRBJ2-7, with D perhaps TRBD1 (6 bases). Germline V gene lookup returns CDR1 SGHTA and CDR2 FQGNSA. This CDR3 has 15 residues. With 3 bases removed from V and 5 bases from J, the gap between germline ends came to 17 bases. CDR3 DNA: TGTGCCAGCAGCTTGAGTCTTCAGGGGATCCACGAGCAGTACTTC. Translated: CASSLSLQGIHEQYF.

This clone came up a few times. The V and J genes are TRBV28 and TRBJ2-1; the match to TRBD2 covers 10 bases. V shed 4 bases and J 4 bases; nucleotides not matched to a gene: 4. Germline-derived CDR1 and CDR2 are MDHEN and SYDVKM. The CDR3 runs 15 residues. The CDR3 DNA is TGTGCCAGCAGTTCCTCAGCGGGGGGGTACAATGAGCAGTTCTTC. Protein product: CASSSSAGGYNEQFF.

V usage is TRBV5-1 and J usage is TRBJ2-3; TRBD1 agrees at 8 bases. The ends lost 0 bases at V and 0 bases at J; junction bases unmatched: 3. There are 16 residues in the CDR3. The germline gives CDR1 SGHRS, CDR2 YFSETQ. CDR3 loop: CASSLATGGSTDTQYF. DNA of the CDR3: TGCGCCAGCAGCTTGGCCACAGGGGGGAGCACAGATACGCAGTATTTT.

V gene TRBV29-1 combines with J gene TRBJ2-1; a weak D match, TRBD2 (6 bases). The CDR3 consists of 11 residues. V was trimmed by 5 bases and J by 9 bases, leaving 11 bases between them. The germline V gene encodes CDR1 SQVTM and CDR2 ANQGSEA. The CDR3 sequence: CSVYLGGEQFF. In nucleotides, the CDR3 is TGCAGCGTTTACCTGGGGGGTGAGCAGTTCTTC.

CDR3: CASSLERGSGEKLFF. The CDR3 coding sequence is TGTGCCAGCAGCTTAGAGAGGGGGTCGGGTGAAAAACTGTTTTTT. J is TRBJ1-4 and V is TRBV7-2, with D possibly being TRBD1 (6 bases). The CDR3 runs to 15 residues. V shed 1 base and J shed 7 bases, with 13 bases lying between them. Germline V gives CDR1 SGHTA, CDR2 FQGNSA.

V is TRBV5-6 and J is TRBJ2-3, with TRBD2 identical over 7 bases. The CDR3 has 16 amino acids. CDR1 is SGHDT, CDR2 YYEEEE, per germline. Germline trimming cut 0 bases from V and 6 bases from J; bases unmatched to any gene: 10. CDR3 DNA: TGTGCCAGCAGCTTGGGGGTAGCGGGTCTGACGGATACGCAGTATTTT. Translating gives CASSLGVAGLTDTQYF.

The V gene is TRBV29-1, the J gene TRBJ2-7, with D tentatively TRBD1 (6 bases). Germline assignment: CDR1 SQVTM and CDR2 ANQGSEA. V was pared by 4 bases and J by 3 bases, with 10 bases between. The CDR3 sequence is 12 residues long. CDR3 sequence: CSVVQGVYEQYF. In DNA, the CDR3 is TGCAGCGTTGTACAGGGCGTCTACGAGCAGTACTTC.

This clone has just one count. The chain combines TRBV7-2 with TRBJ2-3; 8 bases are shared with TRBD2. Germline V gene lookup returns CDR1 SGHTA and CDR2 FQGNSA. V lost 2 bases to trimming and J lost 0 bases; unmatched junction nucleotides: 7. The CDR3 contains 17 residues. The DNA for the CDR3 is TGTGCCAGCAGCTTAAACCGAGCGGGAGCCAGCACAGATACGCAGTATTTT. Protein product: CASSLNRAGASTDTQYF.

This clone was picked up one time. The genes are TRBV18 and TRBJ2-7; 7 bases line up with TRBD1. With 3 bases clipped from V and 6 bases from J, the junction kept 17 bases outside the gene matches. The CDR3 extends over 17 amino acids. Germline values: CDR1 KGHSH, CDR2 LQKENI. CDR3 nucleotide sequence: TGTGCCAGCTCACCTCAAAATCGACAGGGTGAGGATCGCGAGCAGTACTTC. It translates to CASSPQNRQGEDREQYF. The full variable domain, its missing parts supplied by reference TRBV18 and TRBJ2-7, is NAGVMQNPRHLVRRRGQEARLRCSPMKGHSHVYWYRQLPEEGLKFMVYLQKENIIDESGMPKERFSAEFPKEGPSILRIQQVVRGDSAAYFCASSPQNRQGEDREQYFGPGTRLTVT.

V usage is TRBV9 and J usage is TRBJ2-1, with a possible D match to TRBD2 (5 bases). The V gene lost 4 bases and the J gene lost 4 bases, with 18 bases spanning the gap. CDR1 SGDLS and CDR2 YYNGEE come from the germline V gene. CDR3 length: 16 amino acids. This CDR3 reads CASSSRGQSPYNEQFF. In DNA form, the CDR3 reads TGTGCCAGCAGCTCCCGCGGGCAGTCCCCTTACAATGAGCAGTTCTTC.

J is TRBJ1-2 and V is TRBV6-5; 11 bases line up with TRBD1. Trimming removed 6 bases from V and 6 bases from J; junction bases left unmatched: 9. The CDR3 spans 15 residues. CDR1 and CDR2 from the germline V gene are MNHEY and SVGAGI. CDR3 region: CASSWTGGAVDGYTF. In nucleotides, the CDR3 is TGTGCCAGCAGCTGGACAGGGGGCGCCGTGGATGGCTACACCTTC.

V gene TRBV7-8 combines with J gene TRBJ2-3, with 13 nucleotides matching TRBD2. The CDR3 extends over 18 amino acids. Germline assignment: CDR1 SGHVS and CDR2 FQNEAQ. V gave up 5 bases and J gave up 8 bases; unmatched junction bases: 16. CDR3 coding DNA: TGTGCCAGCAGCCCCTATAGACTAGCGGGGGGCCCGGGCGGTACGCAGTATTTT. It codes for CASSPYRLAGGPGGTQYF.